This record covers a single T cell receptor beta chain. Other DNA sequences from this sample encode an identical CDR3 as well. The data are from a study of control samples from healthy donors and cancer patients. Some clones are missing from TCRdb's copy, which holds only in-frame ones; the method was immunoSEQ multiplex PCR. The profile covers tens of thousands of clones, with over 80% appearing a single time and 40% to 50% taken by the ten largest. Trimming took off 1 base at V and 5 bases at J, with 6 bases between the two ends. Germline assignment: CDR1 SGHDT and CDR2 YYEEEE. There are 12 residues in the CDR3.

This chain uses TRBV5-6 with TRBJ2-5; no firm D call. The sequence was obtained from a man aged 60 to 69 in good health. Sequencing used blood. The DNA for the CDR3 is TGTGCCAGCAGCTTGTCGTGGGAGACCCAGTACTTC. Protein product: CASSLSWETQYF.